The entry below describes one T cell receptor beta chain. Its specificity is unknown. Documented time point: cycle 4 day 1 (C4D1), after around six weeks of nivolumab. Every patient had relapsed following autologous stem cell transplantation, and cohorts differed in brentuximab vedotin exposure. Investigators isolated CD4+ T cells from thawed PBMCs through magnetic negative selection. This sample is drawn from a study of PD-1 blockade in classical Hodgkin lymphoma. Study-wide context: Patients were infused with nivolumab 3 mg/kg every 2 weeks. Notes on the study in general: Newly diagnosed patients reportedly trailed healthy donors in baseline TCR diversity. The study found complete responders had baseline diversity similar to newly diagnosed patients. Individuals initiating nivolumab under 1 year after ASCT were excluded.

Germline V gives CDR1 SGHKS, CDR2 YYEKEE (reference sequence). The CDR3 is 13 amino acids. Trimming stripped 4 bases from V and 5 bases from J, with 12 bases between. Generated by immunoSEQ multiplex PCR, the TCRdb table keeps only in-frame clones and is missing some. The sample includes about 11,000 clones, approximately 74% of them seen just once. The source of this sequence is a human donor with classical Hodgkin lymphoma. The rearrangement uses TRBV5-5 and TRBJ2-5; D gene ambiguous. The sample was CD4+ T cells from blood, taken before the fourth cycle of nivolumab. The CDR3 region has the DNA TGTGCCAGCAGCCAGGAGCTACTGGAGACCCAGTACTTC. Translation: CASSQELLETQYF.